The next 14 T cell receptor beta chains were all read from a single sample in a study of shared clonotypes between healthy human individuals. Data came from immunoSEQ multiplex PCR; TCRdb stores just in-frame clones and leaves some out. The top ten clones hold roughly 1.2% of a sample with some 1.4 million clones, 95% to 97% of them seen once. The sample consisted of naive CD4+ T cells sorted from blood. The subset was: CD45RA+ positively selected. The receptor set was obtained from a young man in good health.

V gene TRBV29-1 combines with J gene TRBJ2-3, with TRBD2 matching over 10 bases. Germline CDR1 reads SQVTM; CDR2 reads ANQGSEA. CDR3 size: 16 residues. V was pared by 7 bases and J by 0 bases, with 10 bases of the junction left unmatched. CDR3 in DNA: TGCAGCGGCGTTACCCAACTAGCGGGGAGCACAGATACGCAGTATTTT. Translation gives CSGVTQLAGSTDTQYF.

This chain links TRBV14 with TRBJ2-1; 12 positions match TRBD2. This CDR3 is built from 17 residues. Trimming cost V 3 bases and J 7 bases; bases outside gene matches: 10. Germline loops: CDR1 SGHDN, CDR2 FVKESK. This CDR3 reads CASSQRTSGIGWNEQFF. For the CDR3, the DNA is TGTGCCAGCAGCCAGCGGACTAGCGGGATAGGATGGAATGAGCAGTTCTTC.

The chain uses TRBV19 and TRBJ1-5; 8 nucleotides align to TRBD1. Per germline, CDR1 LNHDA and CDR2 SQIVND (reference sequence). With V trimmed by 1 base and J by 3 bases, 5 bases remained unmatched. The CDR3 sequence is 16 residues long. CDR3 protein: CASSIGAGGLNQPQHF. The CDR3 coding sequence is TGTGCCAGTAGTATAGGGGCAGGGGGCCTCAATCAGCCCCAGCATTTT.

The V gene is TRBV10-3, the J gene TRBJ2-5; D gene ambiguous. With 0 bases removed from V and 5 bases from J, the gap between germline ends came to 10 bases. This CDR3 is built from 14 residues. Germline loops: CDR1 ENHRY, CDR2 SYGVKD. In DNA form, the CDR3 reads TGTGCCATCAGTGAGTCAGGCGCTTCGGAGACCCAGTACTTC. Residues: CAISESGASETQYF.

The chain uses TRBV18 and TRBJ1-1, with D unclear. V lost 3 bases to trimming and J lost 6 bases, with 17 bases between them. This CDR3 is 15 amino acids long. Germline CDR1 and CDR2: KGHSH and LQKENI. CDR3 nucleotide sequence: TGTGCCAGCTCACCCCAGGTATCGGCTAATTCTGAAGCTTTCTTT. Residues: CASSPQVSANSEAFF.

The table lists this clone with a count of one. The V and J genes are TRBV19 and TRBJ1-3; D is undetermined. CDR3 size: 13 residues. V lost 6 bases to trimming and J lost 2 bases, with 8 bases between them. Germline CDR1 reads LNHDA; CDR2 reads SQIVND (reference sequence). CDR3 sequence reads: CASSWTAGNTIYF. As DNA, the CDR3 is TGTGCCAGTAGCTGGACGGCTGGAAACACCATATATTTT.

The genes are TRBV6-1 and TRBJ2-7; D is ambiguous. V dropped 6 bases and J dropped 3 bases, with 6 bases sitting between them. The germline V gene encodes CDR1 MNHNS and CDR2 SASEGT. The CDR3 consists of 11 residues. DNA of the CDR3: TGTGCCAGCAGCATTGGCTACGAGCAGTACTTC. This translates into CASSIGYEQYF.

The gene calls are TRBV19 and TRBJ2-2; D is undetermined. The CDR3 is 15 residues long. V was trimmed by 1 base and J by 2 bases, leaving 8 bases between them. CDR1 and CDR2 from the germline V gene are LNHDA and SQIVND (reference sequence). The CDR3 DNA reads as TGTGCCAGTAGTATAGGACTTTTTAACACCGGGGAGCTGTTTTTT. Translation gives CASSIGLFNTGELFF.

The chain combines TRBV5-1 with TRBJ2-1, with TRBD1 identical over 12 bases. Germline assignment: CDR1 SGHRS and CDR2 YFSETQ. Trimming took 4 bases from V and 4 from J; bases not matched to a gene: 21. There are 21 residues in the CDR3. CDR3 protein: CASSQGQGAPLGGLPYNEQFF. Here the CDR3 DNA reads TGCGCCAGCAGCCAGGGACAGGGGGCGCCTTTAGGGGGACTACCTTACAATGAGCAGTTCTTC.

V and J are TRBV6-5 and TRBJ2-3; either TRBD1 or TRBD2 may fit D (5 bases each). The CDR3 has 16 amino acids. Trimming took off 2 bases at V and 1 base at J, with 13 bases between the two ends. Per the germline V gene, CDR1 is MNHEY and CDR2 is SVGAGI. The CDR3 DNA follows: TGTGCCAGCAGTTACCGAGGGACCCTCGGCACAGATACGCAGTATTTT. Translation: CASSYRGTLGTDTQYF.

The gene calls are TRBV7-9 and TRBJ2-1; D gene unclear. The CDR3 totals 15 residues. Trimming cost V 0 bases and J 2 bases, with 8 bases left between them. Germline values: CDR1 SEHNR, CDR2 FQNEAQ (reference sequence). DNA for the CDR3: TGTGCCAGCAGCTTAGCTTGGGTTACCTACAATGAGCAGTTCTTC. It encodes CASSLAWVTYNEQFF.

This chain joins TRBV7-3 and TRBJ2-7; 10 bases fit TRBD2. From germline, CDR1 is SGHTA and CDR2 FQGTGA. The J segment lost 5 bases and the V segment lost 3 bases, leaving 7 bases of the junction unmatched. The CDR3 is made up of 15 amino acids. The DNA for the CDR3 is TGTGCCAGCAGCTTGACCCTAGCGGGAGTTGACGAGCAGTACTTC. Protein: CASSLTLAGVDEQYF.

V usage is TRBV9 and J usage is TRBJ2-5; D is ambiguous. The germline gives CDR1 SGDLS, CDR2 YYNGEE. V lost 3 bases, J lost 1 base, and 10 bases lay in between. The CDR3 is 14 residues long. The CDR3 reads CASSAGPGQETQYF. Here the CDR3 DNA reads TGTGCCAGCAGCGCAGGACCGGGCCAAGAGACCCAGTACTTC.

V and J are TRBV21-1 and TRBJ1-1; the D call of TRBD1 is as the table states it, not checked on the DNA. TRBV21-1 is flagged as a pseudogene. The length of the CDR3 is 14 residues. The CDR3 sequence: CASRLYRMNTEAFF. CDR3 DNA sequence: TGTGCCAGCAGGCTTTACAGGATGAACACTGAAGCTTTCTTT.